This entry concerns a single TCR beta chain. No antigen is known for it. The V end was cut by 0 bases, the J end by 10 bases, with 25 bases between. Germline V gene data show CDR1 as GTSNPN and CDR2 as SVGIG (reference sequence). The CDR3 consists of 18 residues. This record belongs to a study of Ad26.COV2.S vaccination and SARS-CoV-2 variants. Whole-study results and caveats: Vaccine recipients showed a spike-specific TCR breadth that was higher than in placebo recipients. Responses of spike-specific T cells (both CD8+ and CD4+) reportedly showed substantial breadth after vaccination.

Treatment indicated: 15 to 20 received Ad26.COV2.S at low or high dose, single or two shots; 5 received placebo; per-sample allocation not given. The samples date from day 63 after the first vaccine or placebo injection. Only in-frame clones appear in the TCRdb table, and some are missing; sequencing was by immunoSEQ multiplex PCR. The repertoire has about 390,000 clones, approximately 91% of them found once; the top ten carry 3.5%. The sequencing here drew on peripheral blood, taken in a trial of Ad26.COV2.S vaccine versus placebo. The chain recombines TRBV30 with TRBJ1-6; D is uncertain. The receptor's source is a person aged 18-65 years who received the Ad26.COV2.S COVID-19 vaccine or a placebo. CDR3 sequence reads: CAWSVREIVRHRHSPLHF. DNA for the CDR3: TGTGCCTGGAGTGTACGAGAGATCGTCCGGCATCGGCACTCACCCCTCCACTTT.